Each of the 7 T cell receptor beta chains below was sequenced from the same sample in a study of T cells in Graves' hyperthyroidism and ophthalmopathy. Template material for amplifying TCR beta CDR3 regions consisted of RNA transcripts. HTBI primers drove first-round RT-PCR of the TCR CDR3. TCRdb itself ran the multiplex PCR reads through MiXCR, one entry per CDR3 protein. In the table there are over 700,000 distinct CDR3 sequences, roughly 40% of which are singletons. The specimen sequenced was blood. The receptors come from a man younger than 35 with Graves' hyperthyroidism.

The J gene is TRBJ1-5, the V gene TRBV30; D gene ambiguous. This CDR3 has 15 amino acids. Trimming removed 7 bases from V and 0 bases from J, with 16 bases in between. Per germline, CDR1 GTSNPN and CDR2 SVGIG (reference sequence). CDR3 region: CALGLTPYSNQPQHF. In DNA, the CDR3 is TGTGCCTTGGGCCTTACTCCTTATAGCAATCAGCCCCAGCATTTT.

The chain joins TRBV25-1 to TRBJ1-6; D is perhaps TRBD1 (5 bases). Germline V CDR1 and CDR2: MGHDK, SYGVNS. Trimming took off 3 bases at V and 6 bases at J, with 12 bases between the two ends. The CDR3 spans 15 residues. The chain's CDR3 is CASSDEGGGNSPLHF. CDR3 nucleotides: TGTGCCAGCAGTGATGAGGGCGGGGGTAATTCACCCCTCCACTTT.

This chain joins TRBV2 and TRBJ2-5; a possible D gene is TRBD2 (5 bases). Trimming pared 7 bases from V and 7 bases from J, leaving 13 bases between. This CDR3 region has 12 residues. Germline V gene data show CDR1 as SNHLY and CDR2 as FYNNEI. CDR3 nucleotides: TGTGCCAGCAAGATGGGAGTGGGGACCCAGTACTTC. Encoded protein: CASKMGVGTQYF.

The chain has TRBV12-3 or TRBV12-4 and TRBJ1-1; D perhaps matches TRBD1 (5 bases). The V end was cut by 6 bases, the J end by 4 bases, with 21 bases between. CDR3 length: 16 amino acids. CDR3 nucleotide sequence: TGTGCCAGCAGCTTGAGGGGAGGGCCGGGAGGCACTGAAGCTTTCTTT. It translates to CASSLRGGPGGTEAFF.

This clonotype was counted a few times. CDR3 region: CATSPKDEAEDTQYF. CDR3 nucleotides: TGTGCCACTTCCCCCAAGGACGAGGCGGAAGATACGCAGTATTTT. The gene calls are TRBV10-3 and TRBJ2-3; D call uncertain. V gave up 10 bases and J gave up 5 bases, with 22 bases separating them. The germline CDR1 and CDR2 sequences are ENHRY and SYGVKD. CDR3 length equals 15 residues.

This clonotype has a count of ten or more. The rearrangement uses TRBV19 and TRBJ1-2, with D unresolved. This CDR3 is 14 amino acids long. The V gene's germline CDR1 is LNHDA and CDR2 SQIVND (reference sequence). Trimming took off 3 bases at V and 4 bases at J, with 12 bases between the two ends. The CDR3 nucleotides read TGTGCCAGTAGTATCCGACCGACCTCCTATGGCTACACCTTC. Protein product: CASSIRPTSYGYTF.

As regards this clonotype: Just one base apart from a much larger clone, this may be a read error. CDR3 in amino acids: CASSQEQGYEQYF. CDR3 nucleotides: TGCGCCAGCAGCCAAGAACAGGGCTACGAGCAGTACTTC. The chain combines TRBV4-1 with TRBJ2-7, with a weak D call TRBD1 (6 bases). Germline CDR1 is MGHRA and CDR2 is YSYEKL. V was cut by 0 bases and J by 3 bases, with 6 bases left in between. This CDR3 has 13 residues.